This T cell receptor (beta chain) was observed in a study of regulatory T cells in long-lasting Graves disease. To make TCR beta libraries, researchers used iRepertoire HTBI primers and Arm-PCR of CDR3 regions. TCRdb itself ran the multiplex PCR reads through MiXCR, one entry per CDR3 protein. The sample lists approximately 350,000 distinct CDR3 sequences; approximately 12% were seen once. This clonotype was detected a few times. Indicated time point: newly diagnosed GD, antithyroid drugs for less than 3 months. Construction of the TCR library relied on RNA isolated from PBMCs. This CDR3 is built from 16 residues. V lost 5 bases, J lost 7 bases, and 22 bases lay in between. These data are also associated with another study on T cells in Graves' hyperthyroidism and ophthalmopathy.

The J gene is TRBJ2-3, the V gene TRBV12-3 or TRBV12-4; D perhaps matches TRBD2 (7 bases). This sample comprised peripheral blood mononuclear cells (PBMCs), obtained at new diagnosis, from a patient treated with antithyroid drugs. This receptor was taken from a woman aged 18-29 years with Graves disease. The CDR3 loop is CASSPLSGGRRNTQYF. The CDR3 DNA follows: TGTGCCAGCAGTCCCTTGTCGGGGGGCCGACGGAATACGCAGTATTTT.